The T cell receptor beta chain under discussion was sequenced for a study of T cell clonotyping in hematopoietic cell transplantation. Clones were read by immunoSEQ multiplex PCR, and TCRdb kept only the in-frame ones, dropping some. The sample includes approximately 11,000 clones, under 95% of them seen just once. Indicated time point: recipient sample about 28 days before transplant, after cytoreduction. The CDR3 sequence is 18 residues long. Germline CDR1 is LNHDA and CDR2 is SQIVND (reference sequence). V lost 4 bases to trimming and J lost 6 bases, with 24 bases between them. The starting material was peripheral blood mononuclear cells, obtained before stem cell transplant. The TCR originated in a woman aged 40 to 55 with acute myeloid leukemia. Some clones in this sample may be carry-over from other donors' samples. The V and J genes are TRBV19 and TRBJ2-2; unclear D gene. CDR3: CASSSSRSATQPPGELFF. The CDR3 DNA reads as TGTGCCAGTAGTAGTAGCAGGTCTGCGACACAACCACCCGGGGAGCTGTTTTTT.